This entry lists 9 T cell receptor beta chains sequenced from one sample in a study of blood T cell repertoires in COVID-19. Generated by immunoSEQ multiplex PCR, the TCRdb table keeps only in-frame clones and is missing some. The sample carries 120,000 to 150,000 clones, roughly 84% recorded once. Sample: PBMCs or T cells enriched from blood (not recorded which). The source is a woman in her fifties or sixties who had been exposed to COVID-19.

This chain uses TRBV2 with TRBJ1-4, with TRBD1 matching over 11 bases. Germline CDR1 reads SNHLY; CDR2 reads FYNNEI. This CDR3 has 16 residues. J gave up 4 bases and V 7 bases, and 8 bases lay outside the gene matches. The DNA for the CDR3 is TGTGCCAGCATAACGGACAGGGGGCGGTTTAATGAAAAACTGTTTTTT. This codes for CASITDRGRFNEKLFF.

CDR3 DNA sequence: TGTGCCAGCAGGCACACTAGCGGGGGGTCCGATACGCAGTATTTT. As protein: CASRHTSGGSDTQYF. The chain uses TRBV11-2 and TRBJ2-3; 12 bases map to TRBD2. The CDR3 contains 15 residues. V shed 6 bases, J shed 6 bases, and the junction held 7 bases outside the gene matches. Germline V gives CDR1 SGHAT, CDR2 FQNNGV.

CDR3 coding DNA: TGTGCCAGCAGTAAAAACCAGGGGGCGAATGAAAAACTGTTTTTT. It specifies CASSKNQGANEKLFF. The gene calls are TRBV9 and TRBJ1-4; 8 nucleotides line up with TRBD1. Germline V CDR1 and CDR2: SGDLS, YYNGEE. This CDR3 has 15 amino acids. V shed 5 bases, J shed 5 bases, and the junction held 8 bases outside the gene matches.

The count of this clone is one. The chain couples TRBV11-3 to TRBJ2-7; 8 bases are shared with TRBD2. V dropped 5 bases and J dropped 6; count of bases not matched to a gene: 3. The CDR3 is 12 amino acids. Germline assignment: CDR1 SGHNT and CDR2 YENEEA. The CDR3 sequence is CASSRGGREQYF. The CDR3 coding sequence is TGTGCCAGCAGCCGCGGGGGGCGCGAGCAGTACTTC.

The chain employs TRBV9 and TRBJ1-6; 8 bases fit TRBD1. V lost 3 bases to trimming and J lost 5 bases; unmatched junction nucleotides: 7. Germline V gene data show CDR1 as SGDLS and CDR2 as YYNGEE. The CDR3 is 16 amino acids. The CDR3 region is CASSAHRDRNNSPLHF. The CDR3 DNA follows: TGTGCCAGCAGCGCCCATCGGGACAGGAATAATTCACCCCTCCACTTT.

The V gene is TRBV19, the J gene TRBJ1-3, with D uncertain. Per germline, CDR1 LNHDA and CDR2 SQIVND (reference sequence). This CDR3 contains 13 residues. Trimming removed 6 bases from V and 2 bases from J, with 8 bases in between. The CDR3 loop is CASRQVAGNTIYF. The DNA of the CDR3 is TGTGCCAGTAGGCAGGTTGCTGGAAACACCATATATTTT.

The chain links TRBV9 to TRBJ1-4, with TRBD1 as a possible D gene (5 bases). This CDR3 spans 13 amino acids. Germline V gives CDR1 SGDLS, CDR2 YYNGEE. The V gene lost 7 bases and the J gene lost 2 bases, with 9 bases spanning the gap. CDR3 DNA: TGTGCCAGCGGAACAGGTACTAATGAAAAACTGTTTTTT. Translation gives CASGTGTNEKLFF.

V usage is TRBV4-2 and J usage is TRBJ2-7; 9 positions agree with TRBD1. This CDR3 is built from 18 residues. The J segment lost 3 bases and the V segment lost 1 base, leaving 13 bases of the junction unmatched. Looked up from germline, CDR1 is LGHNA and CDR2 is YNFKEQ. The CDR3 reads CASSQGPPTGGNLYEQYF. DNA for the CDR3: TGTGCCAGCAGCCAAGGGCCCCCTACAGGGGGCAACCTCTACGAGCAGTACTTC.

This clone was counted a few times. The chain couples TRBV9 to TRBJ1-1; TRBD1 matches at 9 bases. The CDR3 length is 16 residues. V shed 0 bases and J 0 bases; nucleotides not matched to a gene: 3. CDR1 and CDR2 (germline): SGDLS, YYNGEE. The CDR3 nucleotides read TGTGCCAGCAGCGTAGCACAGGGGGCCCTGAACACTGAAGCTTTCTTT. Translation gives CASSVAQGALNTEAFF.